Listed below are T cell receptor beta chains from one sample, sequenced in a study of blood T cell repertoires in COVID-19. Data came from immunoSEQ multiplex PCR; TCRdb stores just in-frame clones and leaves some out. The sample holds 97,000 or so clones, roughly 79% seen once. Sample: peripheral blood. The receptors stem from a man in his 70s with acute or convalescent COVID-19. CDR3s leave out the opening cysteine and the closing phenylalanine or tryptophan.

v_call: TRBV12-3/TRBV12-4
cdr3_aa: ASSPDRALGQF

v_call: TRBV9
cdr3_aa: ASSVGSRGVSNEQF

v_call: TRBV30
cdr3_aa: AWALGGGNTGELF

v_call: TRBV14
cdr3_aa: ASSHGSGGGKGEQF

v_call: TRBV25-1
cdr3_aa: ASSGGGERAPLYEQY

v_call: TRBV7-2
cdr3_aa: ASSSDRRAQY

v_call: TRBV10-3
cdr3_aa: AIRAPSSGSYEQY

v_call: TRBV6-1
cdr3_aa: ASSQRTGDPYGYT

v_call: TRBV27
cdr3_aa: ASSFRDRLSQTQY

v_call: TRBV7-9
cdr3_aa: ASSRQGGREQY

v_call: TRBV28
cdr3_aa: ASSLIQGAQGYT

v_call: TRBV19
cdr3_aa: ASAGTGVQTLH